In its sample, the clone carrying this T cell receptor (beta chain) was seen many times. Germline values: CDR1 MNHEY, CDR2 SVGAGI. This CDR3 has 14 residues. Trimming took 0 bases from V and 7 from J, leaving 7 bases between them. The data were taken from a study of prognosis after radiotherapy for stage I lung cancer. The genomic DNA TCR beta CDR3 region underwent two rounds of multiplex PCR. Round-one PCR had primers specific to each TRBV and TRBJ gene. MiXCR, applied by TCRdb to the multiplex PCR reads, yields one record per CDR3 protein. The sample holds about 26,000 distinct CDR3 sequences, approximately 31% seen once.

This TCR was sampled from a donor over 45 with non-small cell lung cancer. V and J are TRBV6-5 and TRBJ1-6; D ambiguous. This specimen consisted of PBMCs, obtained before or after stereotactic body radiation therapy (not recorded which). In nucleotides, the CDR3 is TGTGCCAGCAGTTACTCTGGGGAGAATTCACCCCTCCACTTT. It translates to CASSYSGENSPLHF.